The clone carrying this TCR beta chain was found many times. These data belong to a study of tumor-infiltrating lymphocytes in primary liver carcinoma. DNA and RNA were both co-extracted from approximately 20-30 mg of bulk tissue that had not been sorted. Surgical resection was the treatment these patients received for primary liver carcinoma. The V and J ends lost 1 base and 5 bases respectively, with 14 bases between them. Germline CDR1 is LGHNA and CDR2 is YNFKEQ. The length of the CDR3 is 16 residues. TCR beta cDNA was made from 400 to 500 ng total RNA with a constant-region primer. Slightly modified ARM-PCR with three nested multiplex PCR rounds yielded TCR beta libraries. A C-beta reverse primer was combined with TRBV1-TRBV30 forward primers in the first two PCR rounds, and each round had around 11 cycles. MiXCR, applied by TCRdb to the multiplex PCR reads, yields one record per CDR3 protein. The profile shows about 120,000 distinct CDR3 sequences, 55% to 70% of them singletons.

The chain carries TRBV4-2 and TRBJ1-4; D not resolved. This sequence was found in a woman aged 55-69 years with primary liver carcinoma and hepatitis B virus infection. Sequenced sample: tumor-adjacent normal liver tissue. Here the CDR3 DNA reads TGTGCCAGCAGCCAAGTGCATCGGGAAGCGAATGAAAAACTGTTTTTT. Its protein product is CASSQVHREANEKLFF.